This T cell receptor beta chain was documented in a study of blood T cell repertoires in COVID-19. V shed 6 bases and J shed 7 bases, with 18 bases lying between them. The CDR3 runs 15 residues. CDR1 SGHTA and CDR2 FQGNSA come from the germline V gene. TCRdb's copy holds only in-frame clones and misses some; the assay was immunoSEQ multiplex PCR. This repertoire shows 150,000 to 200,000 clones, around 86% found once; its top ten account for 7%. The TCR sequence derives from a woman older than 75 in a cohort sampled during active or convalescent COVID-19. The specimen sequenced was peripheral blood. The chain employs TRBV7-2 and TRBJ2-2, with a weak D call TRBD1 (5 bases). Here the CDR3 DNA reads TGTGCCAGCAGACTGAGCAGGGTTACGGTCGGGGAGCTGTTTTTT. Translation gives CASRLSRVTVGELFF.